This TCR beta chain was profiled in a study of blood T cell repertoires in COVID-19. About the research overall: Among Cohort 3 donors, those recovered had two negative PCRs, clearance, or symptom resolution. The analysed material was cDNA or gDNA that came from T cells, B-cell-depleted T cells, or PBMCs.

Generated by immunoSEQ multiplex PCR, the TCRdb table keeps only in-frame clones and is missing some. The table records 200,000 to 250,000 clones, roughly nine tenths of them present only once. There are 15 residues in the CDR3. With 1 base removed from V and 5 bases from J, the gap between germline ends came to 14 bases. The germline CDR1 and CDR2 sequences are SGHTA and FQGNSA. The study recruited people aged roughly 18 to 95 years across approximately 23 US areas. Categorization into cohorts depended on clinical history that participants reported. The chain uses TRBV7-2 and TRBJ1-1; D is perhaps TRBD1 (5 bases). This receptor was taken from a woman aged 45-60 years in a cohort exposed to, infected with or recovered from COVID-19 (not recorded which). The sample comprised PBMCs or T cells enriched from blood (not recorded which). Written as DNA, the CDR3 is TGTGCCAGCAGCTTAGTAGTCCGGGGGGGGACTGAAGCTTTCTTT. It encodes CASSLVVRGGTEAFF. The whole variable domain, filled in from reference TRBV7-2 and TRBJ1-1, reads GAGVSQSPSNKVTEKGKDVELRCDPISGHTALYWYRQSLGQGLEFLIYFQGNSAPDKSGLPSDRFSAERTGGSVSTLTIQRTQQEDSAVYLCASSLVVRGGTEAFFGQGTRLTVV.